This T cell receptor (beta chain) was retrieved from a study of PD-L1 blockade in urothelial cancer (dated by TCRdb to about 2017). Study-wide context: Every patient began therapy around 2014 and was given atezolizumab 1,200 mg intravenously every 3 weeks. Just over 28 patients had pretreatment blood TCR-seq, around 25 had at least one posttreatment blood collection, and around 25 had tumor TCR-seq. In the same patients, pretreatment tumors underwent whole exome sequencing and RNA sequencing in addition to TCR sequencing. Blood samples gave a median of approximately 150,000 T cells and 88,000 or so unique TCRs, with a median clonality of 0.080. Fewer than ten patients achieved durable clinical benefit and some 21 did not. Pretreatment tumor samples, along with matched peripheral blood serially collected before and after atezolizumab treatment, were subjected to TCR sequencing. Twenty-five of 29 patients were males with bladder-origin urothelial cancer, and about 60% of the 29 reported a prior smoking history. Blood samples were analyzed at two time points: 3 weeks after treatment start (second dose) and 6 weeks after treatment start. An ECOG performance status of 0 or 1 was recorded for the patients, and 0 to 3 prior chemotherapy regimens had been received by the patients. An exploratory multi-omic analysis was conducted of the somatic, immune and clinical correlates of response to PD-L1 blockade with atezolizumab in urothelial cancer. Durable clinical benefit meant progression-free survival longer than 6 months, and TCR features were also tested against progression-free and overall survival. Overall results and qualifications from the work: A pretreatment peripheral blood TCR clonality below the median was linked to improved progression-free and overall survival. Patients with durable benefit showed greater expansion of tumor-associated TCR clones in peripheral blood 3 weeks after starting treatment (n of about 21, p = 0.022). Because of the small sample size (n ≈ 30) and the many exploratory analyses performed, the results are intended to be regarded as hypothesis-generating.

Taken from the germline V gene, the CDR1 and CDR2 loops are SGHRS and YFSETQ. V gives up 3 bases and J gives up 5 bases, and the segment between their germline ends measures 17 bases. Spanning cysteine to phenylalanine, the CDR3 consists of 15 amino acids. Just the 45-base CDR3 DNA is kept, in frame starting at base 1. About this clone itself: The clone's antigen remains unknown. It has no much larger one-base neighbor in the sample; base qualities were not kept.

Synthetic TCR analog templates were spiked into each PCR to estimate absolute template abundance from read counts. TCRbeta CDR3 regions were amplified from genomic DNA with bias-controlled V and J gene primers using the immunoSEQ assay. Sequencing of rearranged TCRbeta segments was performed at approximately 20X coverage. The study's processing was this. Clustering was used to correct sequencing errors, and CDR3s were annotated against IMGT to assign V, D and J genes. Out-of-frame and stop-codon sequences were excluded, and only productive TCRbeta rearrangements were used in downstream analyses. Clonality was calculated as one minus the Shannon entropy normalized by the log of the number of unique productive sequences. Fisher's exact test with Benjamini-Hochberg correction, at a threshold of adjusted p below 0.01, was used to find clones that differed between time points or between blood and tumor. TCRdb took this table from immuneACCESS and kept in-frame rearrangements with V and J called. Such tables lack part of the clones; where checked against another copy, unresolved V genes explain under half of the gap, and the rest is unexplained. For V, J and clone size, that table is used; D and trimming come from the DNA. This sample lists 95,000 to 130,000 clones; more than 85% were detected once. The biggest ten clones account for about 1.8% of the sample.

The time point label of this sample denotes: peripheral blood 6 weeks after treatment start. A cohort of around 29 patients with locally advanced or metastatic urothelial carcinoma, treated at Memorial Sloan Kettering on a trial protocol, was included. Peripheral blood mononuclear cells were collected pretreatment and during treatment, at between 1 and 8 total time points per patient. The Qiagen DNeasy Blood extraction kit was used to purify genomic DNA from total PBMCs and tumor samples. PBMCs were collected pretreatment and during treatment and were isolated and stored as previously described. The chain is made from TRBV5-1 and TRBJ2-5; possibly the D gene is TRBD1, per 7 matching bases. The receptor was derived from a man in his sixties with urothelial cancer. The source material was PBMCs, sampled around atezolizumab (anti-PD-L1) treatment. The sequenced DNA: TGCGCCAGCAGCTCCTACAGGGGCGCGGGGGAGACCCAGTACTTC. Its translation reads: CASSSYRGAGETQYF.